What follows is one T cell receptor (beta chain) and its context. Its matching antigen is unknown. The CDR3 loop spans 13 amino acids. CDR1 is MNHEY, CDR2 SVGAGI, per germline. Trimming stripped 5 bases from V and 2 bases from J, with 9 bases between. Donors were drawn from the approximately 130-subject validation cohort, separate from the roughly 670-subject first cohort. Data came from immunoSEQ multiplex PCR; TCRdb stores just in-frame clones and leaves some out. The sample yields 150,000 to 200,000 clones, 86% seen once. The data originate from a study of cytomegalovirus exposure and HLA in healthy donors. Overall study: In a later analysis, the 90 to 150 validation repertoires were reported to have used the same platform as the 666 first-cohort repertoires. Whole-study findings and limits: Using the classifier, cytomegalovirus status was reportedly diagnosed with high specificity and sensitivity.

This clonotype originated in a man younger than 35 in good health and CMV-seropositive. V gene TRBV6-5 combines with J gene TRBJ1-1; D remains unclear. Sequenced input: PBMCs. CDR3 protein: CASSTAFNTEAFF. The CDR3 nucleotides are TGTGCCAGCAGTACAGCCTTTAACACTGAAGCTTTCTTT.